Listed below are T cell receptor beta chains from one sample, sequenced in a study of response to subunit inactivated influenza vaccine. TCRdb itself ran the RT-PCR reads through MiXCR, one entry per CDR3 protein. This table has 550,000 to 650,000 distinct CDR3 sequences, approximately 12% appearing once. Specimen: PBMCs from blood, collected on the day of vaccination. These receptors all stem from a man aged 45-65 years who received an inactivated influenza vaccine. Both conserved end residues are part of each CDR3. The D gene is left open where the match is weak. Clone size is stated in some rows and not others, as once, few, many or a class when expanded.

J: TRBJ2-5; size: NA; D: NA; V: TRBV7-3; DNA: TGTGCCAGCAGCTTAACGGGAGCAGGGATGGAGACCCAGTACTTC; CDR3: CASSLTGAGMETQYF
J: TRBJ2-5; size: NA; D: NA; V: TRBV28; DNA: TGTGCCAGCAGAGGGGGGTTAGGGGCGATAGGAGAGACCCAGTACTTC; CDR3: CASRGGLGAIGETQYF
J: TRBJ2-7; size: NA; D: TRBD2; V: TRBV12-3/TRBV12-4; DNA: TGTGCCAGCAGTCCGGGGGGGGGCCCCTACGAGCAGTACTTC; CDR3: CASSPGGGPYEQYF
J: TRBJ2-7; size: few; D: NA; V: TRBV20-1; DNA: TGCAGTGCTAGTTTCAGATTTTACGAGCAGTACTTC; CDR3: CSASFRFYEQYF
J: TRBJ2-7; size: NA; D: TRBD1; V: TRBV10-2; DNA: TGCGCCAGCAGGAGCCGGGACAGGGGATACGAGCAGTACTTC; CDR3: CASRSRDRGYEQYF
J: TRBJ2-3; size: NA; D: NA; V: TRBV20-1; DNA: TGCAGTGCTAGGGGGGACGCCCGGGGTACGCAGTATTTT; CDR3: CSARGDARGTQYF
J: TRBJ2-7; size: many; D: TRBD2; V: TRBV6-5; DNA: TGTGCCAGCACTAGTAGCGGGGAGCACGAGCAGTACTTC; CDR3: CASTSSGEHEQYF
J: TRBJ2-5; size: many; D: NA; V: TRBV5-1; DNA: TGCGCCAGCAGCTTTGAGGTCAGGGGAGAGACCCAGTACTTC; CDR3: CASSFEVRGETQYF
J: TRBJ2-1; size: NA; D: TRBD2; V: TRBV20-1; DNA: TGCAGTGCTAGGGTAGGGCGGGGGGTCCCTTACAATGAGCAGTTCTTC; CDR3: CSARVGRGVPYNEQFF
J: TRBJ2-3; size: NA; D: NA; V: TRBV11-2; DNA: TGTGCCAGCAGCCCCGTCCGGCGGGGATCCACAGATACGCAGTATTTT; CDR3: CASSPVRRGSTDTQYF